One T cell receptor (beta chain) is described in this entry. This sample is drawn from a study of blood T cell repertoires in COVID-19. As for the study in general: Researchers got acute and convalescent COVID-19 samples from the United States, Italy and Spain. The cDNA or gDNA used as material had been derived from T cells, B-cell-depleted T cells, or PBMCs.

Original processing notes: Reference gene primer amplification gave estimated nucleated cell counts. Libraries were prepared by immunoSEQ multiplex PCR; TCRdb keeps only in-frame clonotypes and omits some of them. V, J and clone size are those of that table, while D and trimming were read from the DNA. The repertoire consists of about 360,000 clones, with 80% to 90% occurring once and the leading ten covering under 8.5%. Trimming left V 2 bases short and J 0 bases short, with 2 bases between. The CDR3 runs to 13 residues. Germline V gene lookup returns CDR1 SGHAT and CDR2 FQNNGV. The Seattle patients joined while their infection was active and were tracked longitudinally afterward.

This TCR came from a woman in her sixties with COVID-19, enrolled during active disease. The specimen sequenced was peripheral blood. The chain carries TRBV11-2 and TRBJ2-4; D gene uncertain. The CDR3 DNA reads as TGTGCCAGCAGCTTACTAGCCAAAAACATTCAGTACTTC. Amino acid sequence: CASSLLAKNIQYF.